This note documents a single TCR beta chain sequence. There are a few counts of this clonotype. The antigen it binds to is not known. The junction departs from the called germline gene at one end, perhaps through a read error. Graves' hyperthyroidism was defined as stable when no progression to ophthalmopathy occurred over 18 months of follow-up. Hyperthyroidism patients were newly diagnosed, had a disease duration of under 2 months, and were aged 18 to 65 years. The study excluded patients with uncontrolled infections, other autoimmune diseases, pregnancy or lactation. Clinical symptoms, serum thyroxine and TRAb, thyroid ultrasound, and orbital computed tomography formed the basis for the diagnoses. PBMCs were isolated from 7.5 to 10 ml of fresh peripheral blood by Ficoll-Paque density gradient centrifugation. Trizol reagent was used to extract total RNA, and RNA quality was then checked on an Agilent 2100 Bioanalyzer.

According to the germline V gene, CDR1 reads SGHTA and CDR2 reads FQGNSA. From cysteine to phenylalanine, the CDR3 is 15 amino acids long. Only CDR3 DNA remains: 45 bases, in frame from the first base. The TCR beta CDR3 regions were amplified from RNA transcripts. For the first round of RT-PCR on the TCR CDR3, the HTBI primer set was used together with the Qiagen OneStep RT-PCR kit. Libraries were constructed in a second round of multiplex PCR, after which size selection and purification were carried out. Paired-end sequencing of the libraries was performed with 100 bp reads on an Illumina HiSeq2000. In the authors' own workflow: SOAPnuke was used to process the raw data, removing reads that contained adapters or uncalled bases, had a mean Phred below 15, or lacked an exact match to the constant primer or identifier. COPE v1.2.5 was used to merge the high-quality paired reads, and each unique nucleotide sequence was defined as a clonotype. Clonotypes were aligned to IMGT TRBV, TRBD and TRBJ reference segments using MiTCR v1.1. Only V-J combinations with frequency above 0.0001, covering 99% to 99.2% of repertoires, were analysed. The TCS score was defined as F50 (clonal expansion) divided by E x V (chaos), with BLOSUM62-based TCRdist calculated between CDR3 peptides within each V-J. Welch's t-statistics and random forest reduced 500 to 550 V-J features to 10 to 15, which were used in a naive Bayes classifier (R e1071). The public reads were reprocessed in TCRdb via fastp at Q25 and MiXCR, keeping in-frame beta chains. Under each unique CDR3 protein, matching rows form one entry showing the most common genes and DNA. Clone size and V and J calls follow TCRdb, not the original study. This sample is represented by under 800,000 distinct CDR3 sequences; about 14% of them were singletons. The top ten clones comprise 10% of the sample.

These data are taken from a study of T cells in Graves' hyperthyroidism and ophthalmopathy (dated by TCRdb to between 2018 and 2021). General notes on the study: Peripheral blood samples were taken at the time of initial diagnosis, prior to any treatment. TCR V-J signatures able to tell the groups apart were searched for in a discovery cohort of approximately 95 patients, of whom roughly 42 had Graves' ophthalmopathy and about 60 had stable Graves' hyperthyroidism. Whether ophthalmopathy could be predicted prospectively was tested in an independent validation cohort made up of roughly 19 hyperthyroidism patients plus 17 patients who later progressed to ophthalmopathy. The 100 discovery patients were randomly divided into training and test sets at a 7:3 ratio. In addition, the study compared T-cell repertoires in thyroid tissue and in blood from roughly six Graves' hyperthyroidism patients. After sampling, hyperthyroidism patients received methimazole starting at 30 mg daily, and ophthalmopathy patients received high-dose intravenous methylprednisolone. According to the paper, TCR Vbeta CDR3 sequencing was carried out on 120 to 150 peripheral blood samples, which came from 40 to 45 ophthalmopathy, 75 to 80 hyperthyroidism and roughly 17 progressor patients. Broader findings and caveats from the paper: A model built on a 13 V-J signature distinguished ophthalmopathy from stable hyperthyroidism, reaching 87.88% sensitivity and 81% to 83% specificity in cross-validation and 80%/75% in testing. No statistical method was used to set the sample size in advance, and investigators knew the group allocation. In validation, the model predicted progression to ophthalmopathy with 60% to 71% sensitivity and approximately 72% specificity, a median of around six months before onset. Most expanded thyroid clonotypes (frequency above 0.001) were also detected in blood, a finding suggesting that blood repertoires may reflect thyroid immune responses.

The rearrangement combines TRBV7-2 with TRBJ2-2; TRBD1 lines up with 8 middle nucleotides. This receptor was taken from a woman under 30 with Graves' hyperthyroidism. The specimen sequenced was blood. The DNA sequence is TGTGCCAGCAGCGTAGCCAGGGGGCAGTGGGGGGAGCTGTTTTTT. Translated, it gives CASSVARGQWGELFF.